This TCR beta chain came from a study of T cells after yellow fever vaccination. Background on the study: In the case of low-cell-number fractions, SMART-Seq v4 Ultra Low Input was used for preparation.

Study observations and caveats: Primary-vaccination clones mostly resurfaced post-booster (96% CD4, just under 90% CD8). Only a minor proportion of clonotypes was detected across both CD4 and CD8 compartments.

This clonotype was seen a handful of times. Antigen: not known. Generation of TCR cDNA used 5'RACE template switching (which added a universal primer site and UMIs). TCRdb independently ran MiXCR on the 5' RACE reads; one entry per CDR3 protein. There are roughly 330,000 distinct CDR3 sequences in the sample; approximately 4.2% occur only once, and roughly 26% lies in the top ten. CDR1 and CDR2 (germline): LGHNA, YSLEER. There are 17 residues in the CDR3. With V trimmed by 0 bases and J by 9 bases, 11 bases remained unmatched. The rearrangement joins TRBV4-3 to TRBJ2-1, with 10 bases fitting TRBD2. Material: PBMCs, obtained 5 days after the yellow fever booster vaccination. The clonotype originates from a young man who received the YFV17D yellow fever vaccine. CDR3 sequence: CASSQDTQRGGRSEQFF. The CDR3 DNA reads TGCGCCAGCAGCCAAGATACGCAGCGGGGGGGCCGGAGTGAGCAGTTCTTC.